The rows below give T cell receptor beta chains drawn from one sample of a study of identical twins. One entry per CDR3 protein results from TCRdb running MiXCR on the 5' RACE reads. The data contain hundreds of thousands of distinct CDR3 sequences, roughly 8.6% of them singletons. The same sample was also used in a study of yellow fever vaccine responses in identical twins.

Input material: memory (CD45RO+) T cells sorted from blood. All receptors come from a woman between 18 and 30 years old in good health. The CDR3 runs from the conserved cysteine through the conserved F or W. D genes are given only for firm matches. Only some rows state a clone size, as once, few, many or a class for expanded clones.

d_gene,abundance,j_gene,v_gene,CDR3nt,CDR3aa
-,few,TRBJ2-1,TRBV12-3/TRBV12-4,TGTGCCAGCAGTTCGCTCGGAACCTACAATGAGCAGTTCTTC,CASSSLGTYNEQFF
TRBD2,many,TRBJ2-3,TRBV24-1,TGTGCCACCGGGCTAGCGGGGGGAGGCACAGATACGCAGTATTTT,CATGLAGGGTDTQYF
TRBD2,-,TRBJ2-4,TRBV12-3/TRBV12-4,TGTACCTTCAGTTTTCTCACTAGCGGGAGTTTGGCCAAAAACATTCAGTACTTC,CTFSFLTSGSLAKNIQYF
TRBD1,many,TRBJ1-1,TRBV10-3,TGTGCCATCAGTGCGGAAGACAGGGACGCTTTCTTT,CAISAEDRDAFF
TRBD1,few,TRBJ1-4,TRBV5-1,TGCGCCAGCAGGCCCGCCGGGACAGGGGGTGAAAAACTGTTTTTT,CASRPAGTGGEKLFF
TRBD1,-,TRBJ1-2,TRBV7-6,TGTGCCAGCAGCGCGGACAGGGGGCATGGCTACACCTTC,CASSADRGHGYTF
-,few,TRBJ2-2,TRBV10-3,TGTGCCGCAAGCTCGGGGGCGAACACCGGGGAGCTGTTTTTT,CAASSGANTGELFF
TRBD2,few,TRBJ2-1,TRBV13,TGTGCCAGCAGCTACACTAGCGGGGGTAGCTCCTACAATGAGCAGTTCTTC,CASSYTSGGSSYNEQFF
-,many,TRBJ2-4,TRBV28,TGTGCCAGCAGCCCCGGCGGGGGCGGGAGCCAAAACATTCAGTACTTC,CASSPGGGGSQNIQYF
-,many,TRBJ2-5,TRBV2,TGTGCCAGCAGCCCGACTAGGTGGAGAGAGACCCAGTACTTC,CASSPTRWRETQYF
-,few,TRBJ2-2,TRBV3-1,TGTGCCAGCAGCCAATTGGGGGCACGATCGGCCGGGGAGCTGTTTTTT,CASSQLGARSAGELFF
TRBD2,few,TRBJ2-3,TRBV15,TGTGCCACCAGCAGGACTAGCGGGGGGGCAAATACGCAGTATTTT,CATSRTSGGANTQYF
-,many,TRBJ1-1,TRBV5-1,TGCGCCAGCACCGCGTCCAGGGGTGGGGCTGAAGCTTTCTTT,CASTASRGGAEAFF
TRBD2,many,TRBJ2-1,TRBV5-1,TGCGCCAGCAGCTCCGGTTTCGGGACTAGAGGGGTGGATGAGCAGTTCTTC,CASSSGFGTRGVDEQFF
-,few,TRBJ1-2,TRBV13,TGTGCCAGCAGCTTAGGCGTATTAGCTAACTATGGCTACACCTTC,CASSLGVLANYGYTF
TRBD1,-,TRBJ1-5,TRBV10-3,TGTGCCATCAGGAGTACAGGGGATAGCAATCAGCCCCAGCATTTT,CAIRSTGDSNQPQHF
TRBD2,-,TRBJ2-1,TRBV3-1,TGTGCCAGCAGCCAAGCCACTAGCGGTGAGCAGTTCTTC,CASSQATSGEQFF
-,-,TRBJ2-1,TRBV29-1,TGCAGCGCCGCGGGCACGGCCGGGGAGCAGTTCTTC,CSAAGTAGEQFF
TRBD1,many,TRBJ1-1,TRBV20-1,TGCAGTGCTAGACTTCCAGGGGGCGGGAACACTGAAGCTTTCTTT,CSARLPGGGNTEAFF
TRBD2,many,TRBJ2-2,TRBV6-1,TGTGCCAGCACAAGGGGACTAGCGGTAAACACCGGGGAGCTGTTTTTT,CASTRGLAVNTGELFF
TRBD2,many,TRBJ2-7,TRBV28,TGTGCCAGCAGTTTTGTTTCGGGCACCCGGACTAGCGGGATAAACGCTCACGAGCAGTACTTC,CASSFVSGTRTSGINAHEQYF
-,many,TRBJ2-2,TRBV5-6,TGTGCCAGCAGCTTACCCGGGGAGCTGTTTTTT,CASSLPGELFF
TRBD2,-,TRBJ2-3,TRBV3-1,TGTGCCAGCAGCCCGGGGGGGGGTATGACAGATACGCAGTATTTT,CASSPGGGMTDTQYF
-,many,TRBJ2-1,TRBV29-1,TGCAGCGCCACCGTAGGTGGTAGCCCCTACAATGAGCAGTTCTTC,CSATVGGSPYNEQFF
-,-,TRBJ1-1,TRBV9,TGTGCCAGCAGCGTAGTAGGGGCCCACCCCACAGGGAAGACTGAAGCTTTCTTT,CASSVVGAHPTGKTEAFF
TRBD2,-,TRBJ2-1,TRBV6-1,TGTGCCAGCAGTGCCCGGGAAATGAGCGGGGGGTTTTACAATGAGCAGTTCTTC,CASSAREMSGGFYNEQFF
-,-,TRBJ1-1,TRBV5-1,TGCGCCAGCAGCTTGGGGGGGCGCGGGGAAGCTTTCTTT,CASSLGGRGEAFF
-,many,TRBJ1-4,TRBV5-1,TGCGCCAGCAGCTTGGGGGGAGGTGAAAAACTGTTTTTT,CASSLGGGEKLFF
TRBD2,few,TRBJ2-1,TRBV15,TGTGCCACCAGCAGCCACCGAGGGACTAGCGGTTTACTATACAATGAGCAGTTCTTC,CATSSHRGTSGLLYNEQFF
-,many,TRBJ2-3,TRBV5-1,TGCGCCAGCAGCTTGGATGGGCAGGGCGCAGATACGCAGTATTTT,CASSLDGQGADTQYF
-,-,TRBJ2-5,TRBV20-1,TGCAGTGCTAGAGATCTTGGGGGTCGGGAGACCCAGTACTTC,CSARDLGGRETQYF
TRBD1,many,TRBJ1-1,TRBV20-1,TGCAGTGCTAGAGTCAACAGGGGGCAGGGAGCTTTCTTT,CSARVNRGQGAFF
TRBD2,medium-sized,TRBJ2-3,TRBV12-3/TRBV12-4,TGTGCCAGCAGTGACGGGGGAGCGGGAGGACATACGCAGTATTTT,CASSDGGAGGHTQYF
-,many,TRBJ2-1,TRBV12-3/TRBV12-4,TGTGCCAGCAGTATACCCCCACGCTCCTACAATGAGCAGTTCTTC,CASSIPPRSYNEQFF
TRBD2,many,TRBJ2-5,TRBV7-2,TGTGCCAGCAGAATAGCGGGATTGGAGACCCAGTACTTC,CASRIAGLETQYF
-,few,TRBJ2-3,TRBV6-1,TGTGCCAGCACCTCAGCAGATACGCAGTATTTT,CASTSADTQYF
-,few,TRBJ2-5,TRBV3-1,TGTGCCAGCAGCCACGGCCATGAGACCCAGTACTTC,CASSHGHETQYF
TRBD1,many,TRBJ2-2,TRBV3-1,TGTGCCAGCAGCCAAAACAGGGGAAGTTCCGGGGAGCTGTTTTTT,CASSQNRGSSGELFF
TRBD1,-,TRBJ1-4,TRBV12-3/TRBV12-4,TGTGCCAGCAGTCGCGGACAGGGAAAGAAACTGTTTTTT,CASSRGQGKKLFF
-,many,TRBJ2-7,TRBV5-5,TGTGCCAGCAGCTTTCGTCGGGACACACTCTACGAGCAGTACTTC,CASSFRRDTLYEQYF
TRBD2,few,TRBJ2-7,TRBV9,TGTGCCAGCAGCGCCCGGGGGGACCAAACCTACGAGCAGTACTTC,CASSARGDQTYEQYF
TRBD1,-,TRBJ1-2,TRBV6-1,TGTGCCATTCGAGACAGGGGTGTTAAACGGGGCTATGGCTACACCTTC,CAIRDRGVKRGYGYTF
TRBD2,-,TRBJ2-7,TRBV5-1,TGCGCCAGCAGCTTGGGGGGCGGGAGGGCCGGCGAGCAGTACTTC,CASSLGGGRAGEQYF
TRBD1,-,TRBJ2-7,TRBV20-1,TGCAGTGCTACCCCGTCTCGGGGACAGGGGGGTGACGGGCAGTACTTC,CSATPSRGQGGDGQYF
TRBD2,-,TRBJ2-5,TRBV27,TGTGCCAGCATGTGGCGGGAGGGCCGTGGGACCCAGTACTTC,CASMWREGRGTQYF
-,many,TRBJ1-1,TRBV12-3/TRBV12-4,TGTGCCAGCAGTCGGGGGACTTCCGGTACTGAAGCTTTCTTT,CASSRGTSGTEAFF
TRBD2,few,TRBJ2-5,TRBV20-1,TGCAGTGCCTCGAGCGGGGGAGAAGAGACCCAGTACTTC,CSASSGGEETQYF
TRBD2,many,TRBJ2-1,TRBV7-8,TGTGCCAGCAGCTCCCCGACTAGCGGGAGGGAGCAGTTCTTC,CASSSPTSGREQFF
-,many,TRBJ2-1,TRBV5-6,TGTGCCAGCGCCGACAGTTACAATGAGCAGTTCTTC,CASADSYNEQFF